This T cell receptor (beta chain) was retrieved from a study of OX40 agonist ivuxolimab in advanced cancers. Study context: Cancers in dose escalation were hepatocellular, melanoma, renal cell and head and neck. Three patients had partial responses: one hepatocellular carcinoma, two cutaneous melanoma. Males comprised around 80% of the group, whose mean age was approximately 60 years (range roughly 20 to 85). Study conclusions and caveats: Expanded clones tended on average to be more numerous among CD8+ T cells than CD4+.

Details on this clone: The target antigen is unknown.

This table comes from immunoSEQ multiplex PCR, and its TCRdb copy is limited to in-frame clones, with some not included. The sample holds some 40,000 clones; around three quarters are singletons and the top ten take approximately 13%. CDR1 is LNHDA and CDR2 is SQIVND in the germline V gene (reference sequence). This CDR3 region has 16 residues. J was trimmed by 6 bases and V by 5 bases; bases with no gene match: 9. The chain is built from TRBV19 and TRBJ1-5, with TRBD1 identical over 11 bases. The sequencing here drew on CD4+ or CD8+ T cells sorted from blood, taken in a trial of the OX40 agonist ivuxolimab. The clonotype originates from an adult with an advanced solid tumor such as melanoma, head and neck, liver or kidney cancer. The chain's CDR3 is CASSPYGQGAGQPQHF. CDR3 DNA sequence: TGTGCCAGTAGTCCGTACGGACAGGGGGCTGGTCAGCCCCAGCATTTT.